What follows describes a single T cell receptor (beta chain). The data were produced by immunoSEQ multiplex PCR, yet TCRdb's version contains in-frame clones alone and is incomplete. The sample shows fewer than 350,000 clones, 80% to 95% of them seen only once. These data are taken from a study of blood T cell repertoires in COVID-19. Whole-study context: COVID-19 samples collected from the United States, Italy and Spain covered acute and convalescent phases.

CDR1 is GTSNPN and CDR2 is SVGIG in the germline V gene (reference sequence). The junction had 6 bases not matched to a gene; V was cut back by 2 bases and J by 7 bases. This CDR3 region has 13 residues. This rearrangement joins TRBV30 to TRBJ1-2; 8 bases align to TRBD1. The sequence was collected from a woman aged 25 to 39 with COVID-19, enrolled during active disease. The sequenced sample consisted of peripheral blood. The CDR3 region is CAWSPDRETGYTF. CDR3 sequence (DNA): TGTGCCTGGAGTCCGGACAGGGAGACTGGCTACACCTTC.